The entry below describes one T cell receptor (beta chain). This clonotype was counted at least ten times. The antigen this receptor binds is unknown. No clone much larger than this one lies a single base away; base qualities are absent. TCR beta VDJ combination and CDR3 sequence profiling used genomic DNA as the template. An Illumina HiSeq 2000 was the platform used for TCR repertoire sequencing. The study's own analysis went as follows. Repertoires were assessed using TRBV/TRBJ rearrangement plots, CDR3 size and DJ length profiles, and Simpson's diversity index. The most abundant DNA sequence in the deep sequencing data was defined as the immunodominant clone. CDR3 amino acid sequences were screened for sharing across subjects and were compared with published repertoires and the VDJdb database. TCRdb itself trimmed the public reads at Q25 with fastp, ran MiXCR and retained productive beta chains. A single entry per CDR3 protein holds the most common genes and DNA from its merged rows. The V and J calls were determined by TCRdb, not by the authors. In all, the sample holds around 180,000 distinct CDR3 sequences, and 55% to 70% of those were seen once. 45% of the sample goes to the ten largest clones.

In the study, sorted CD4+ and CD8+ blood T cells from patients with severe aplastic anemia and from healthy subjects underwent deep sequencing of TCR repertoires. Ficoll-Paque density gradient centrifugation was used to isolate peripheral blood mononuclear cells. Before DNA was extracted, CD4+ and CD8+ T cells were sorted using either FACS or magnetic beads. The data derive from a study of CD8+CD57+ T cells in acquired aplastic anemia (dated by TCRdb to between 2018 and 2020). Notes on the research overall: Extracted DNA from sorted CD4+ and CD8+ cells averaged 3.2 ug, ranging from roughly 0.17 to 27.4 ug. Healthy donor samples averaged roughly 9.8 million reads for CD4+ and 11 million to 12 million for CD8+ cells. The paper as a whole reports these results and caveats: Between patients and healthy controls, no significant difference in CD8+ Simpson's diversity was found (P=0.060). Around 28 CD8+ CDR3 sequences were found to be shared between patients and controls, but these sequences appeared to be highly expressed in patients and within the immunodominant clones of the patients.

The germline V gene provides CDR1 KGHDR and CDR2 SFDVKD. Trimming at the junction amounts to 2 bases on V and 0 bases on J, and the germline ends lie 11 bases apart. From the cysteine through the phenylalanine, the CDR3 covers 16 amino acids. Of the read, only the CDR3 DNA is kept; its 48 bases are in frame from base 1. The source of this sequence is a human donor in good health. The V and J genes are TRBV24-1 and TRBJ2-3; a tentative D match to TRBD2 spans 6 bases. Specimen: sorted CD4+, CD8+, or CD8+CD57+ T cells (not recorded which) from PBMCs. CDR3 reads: CATSDSSLASTDTQYF. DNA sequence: TGTGCCACCAGTGATTCGTCTCTAGCGAGCACAGATACGCAGTATTTT.